These T cell receptor beta chains were read from a single sample in a study of cytomegalovirus exposure and HLA in healthy donors. The table came from immunoSEQ multiplex PCR; TCRdb's copy has only in-frame clones and leaves some out. Of about 150,000 clones in the sample, around 82% were seen once. Sequenced: PBMCs. The source is a woman aged 45-59 years in good health and CMV-seropositive. CDR3s include the opening cysteine and the closing phenylalanine or tryptophan. The order of the fields is clone size, D gene, V gene, J gene, CDR3 DNA, CDR3 protein. The D gene is left open where the match is weak. Some rows have no size entry. The others give once, few or many, or a class for an expanded clone.

.,TRBD1,TRBV25-1,TRBJ1-2,TGTGCCAGCATGACAGGGCGCGGCTACACCTTC,CASMTGRGYTF
.,TRBD1,TRBV14,TRBJ1-1,TGTGCCAGCAGCCAGAACGGACAGGGGAGGACTGAAGCTTTCTTT,CASSQNGQGRTEAFF
.,TRBD2,TRBV19,TRBJ2-1,TGTGCCAGTAGTATCTCGGGGGGTGGACTTAATGAGCAGTTCTTC,CASSISGGGLNEQFF
.,.,TRBV2,TRBJ1-1,TGTGCCGCCGCGAAAGAAACTGAAGCTTTCTTT,CAAAKETEAFF
.,.,TRBV29-1,TRBJ2-3,TGCAGCGTTGCCTTAGGGGGGGGGCCTATAGATACGCAGTATTTT,CSVALGGGPIDTQYF
few,.,TRBV7-9,TRBJ1-4,TGTGCCAGCAGCCGATTAGTTGCAACTAATGAAAAACTGTTTTTT,CASSRLVATNEKLFF
.,.,TRBV6-5,TRBJ2-7,TGTGCCAGCAGTTCGGCGGGCCGAACGTCCGAGCAGTACTTC,CASSSAGRTSEQYF
.,TRBD1,TRBV4-3,TRBJ2-2,TGCGCCAGCAGCCAAGATTTACCCGGGACAGGGCCCGGTGGCACCGGGGAGCTGTTTTTT,CASSQDLPGTGPGGTGELFF
.,TRBD1,TRBV7-6,TRBJ2-7,TGTGCCAGCAGCTTAGGGACAGGGTCCAGCTCCTACGAGCAGTACTTC,CASSLGTGSSSYEQYF
.,TRBD1,TRBV7-2,TRBJ2-1,TGTGCCAGCAGCGCAGGGACAGGGGGCCAGACGGAGCAGTTCTTC,CASSAGTGGQTEQFF
.,TRBD1,TRBV25-1,TRBJ2-1,TGTGCCAGCACCAGGGGGAATGAGCAGTTCTTC,CASTRGNEQFF
.,.,TRBV15,TRBJ2-1,TGTGCCACCAGCAGTGGGTCTAGTCTGAATGAGCAGTTCTTC,CATSSGSSLNEQFF
once,TRBD2,TRBV9,TRBJ2-2,TGTGCCAGCAGCGTAGCGGGGAGGGCCGGGGAGCTGTTTTTT,CASSVAGRAGELFF
.,.,TRBV10-2,TRBJ1-4,TGCGCCAGCAGCAGGGGAGTCCGGGAAAAACTGTTTTTT,CASSRGVREKLFF
.,TRBD1,TRBV7-9,TRBJ1-2,TGTTCCAGCAGCTCATCTCCCGGGACAGGGGAGGGGGGCTACACCTTC,CSSSSSPGTGEGGYTF
.,.,TRBV7-7,TRBJ2-3,TGTGCTAGCAGCTTAGCGGAAGGGGCGAAGCAGTATTTT,CASSLAEGAKQYF
.,TRBD2,TRBV2,TRBJ2-7,TGTGCCAGCAGTACTAGCGGGCTTCGCTACGAGCAGTACTTC,CASSTSGLRYEQYF
once,.,TRBV6-1,TRBJ2-2,TGTGCCAGCAACCGAAACGTAGCCGGGGAGCTGTTTTTT,CASNRNVAGELFF
.,.,TRBV10-2,TRBJ2-3,TGCGCCAGCACCCCGACAGGCCTCACAGATACGCAGTATTTT,CASTPTGLTDTQYF
.,.,TRBV27,TRBJ2-7,TGTGCCAGCACCAGAACGACAGGCGGGTACGAGCAGTACTTC,CASTRTTGGYEQYF
.,.,TRBV2,TRBJ1-2,TGTGCCAGCAGTGAGAACGGGGGGGACTATGGCTACACCTTC,CASSENGGDYGYTF
few,.,TRBV30,TRBJ2-5,TGTGCCTGGAGTGTACAGAGAGAGACCCAGTACTTC,CAWSVQRETQYF
once,.,TRBV9,TRBJ1-1,TGTGCCAGCAGCGTATACGGTGGTGGCACTGAAGCTTTCTTT,CASSVYGGGTEAFF
.,TRBD2,TRBV6-4,TRBJ2-1,TGTGCCAGCAGCGTAGAGAAGCGGGGGGGCGGATATGAGCAGTTCTTC,CASSVEKRGGGYEQFF